The rows below give T cell receptor beta chains drawn from one sample of a study of OX40 agonist ivuxolimab in advanced cancers. The repertoire was sequenced with immunoSEQ multiplex PCR; TCRdb's copy has only in-frame clones and lacks some. This sample has about 150,000 clones, with under 95% found just once. The source material was CD4+ or CD8+ T cells sorted from blood, sampled in a trial of the OX40 agonist ivuxolimab. The receptors derive from an adult with an advanced solid tumor such as melanoma, head and neck, liver or kidney cancer. CDR3s include the opening cysteine and the closing phenylalanine or tryptophan. The order of the fields is clone size, D gene, V gene, J gene, CDR3 length, CDR3 DNA, CDR3 protein. D genes are given only for firm matches. The size of a clone is reported for some rows only, either as once, few or many, or as a class for expanded clones.

>NA|NA|TRBV18|TRBJ1-2|15
TGTGCCAGCTCCCCTGGGGGAGTTGGTGGGTATGGCTACACCTTC
CASSPGGVGGYGYTF
>NA|NA|TRBV7-2|TRBJ1-2|15
TGTGCCAGCAGTTTAAATCCGACAGGATTGTATGGCTACACCTTC
CASSLNPTGLYGYTF
>few|NA|TRBV5-4|TRBJ1-5|12
TGTGCCAGCAGCCCCCTTGAGGGGCCCCAGCATTTT
CASSPLEGPQHF
>NA|NA|TRBV28|TRBJ1-2|14
TGTGCCAGCAGTTTAGACGGGACTAACTATGGCTACACCTTC
CASSLDGTNYGYTF
>NA|NA|TRBV30|TRBJ1-1|13
TGTGCCTGGAGCTTGGGGGCGGATACTGAAGCTTTCTTT
CAWSLGADTEAFF
>NA|NA|TRBV6-1|TRBJ1-6|15
TGTGCCAGCAGTGAGCAGGGACATAGGGGTTCACCCCTCCACTTT
CASSEQGHRGSPLHF
>NA|NA|TRBV6-1|TRBJ2-6|17
TGTGCCAGCAGTGAAGCCGTGCTGGTATCTGGGGCCAACGTCCTGACTTTC
CASSEAVLVSGANVLTF
>NA|NA|TRBV19|TRBJ2-1|14
TGTGCCAGTAGTCAAGGGGATCGGGATAATGAGCAGTTCTTC
CASSQGDRDNEQFF
>NA|NA|TRBV5-1|TRBJ2-1|16
TGCGCCAGCAGCTTGCAGGGTTGGGGCTTATACAATGAGCAGTTCTTC
CASSLQGWGLYNEQFF
>NA|NA|TRBV7-7|TRBJ2-3|14
TGTGCCAGCAGCTTGTCCGGGGGAGAGGATACGCAGTATTTT
CASSLSGGEDTQYF
>NA|NA|TRBV5-1|TRBJ1-1|13
TGCGCCAGCAGCTTCGCCCAGAACACTGAAGCTTTCTTT
CASSFAQNTEAFF
>NA|NA|TRBV5-1|TRBJ2-5|13
TGCGCCAGCAGCTTGGGATTCGCTGAGACCCAGTACTTC
CASSLGFAETQYF
>NA|NA|TRBV11-2|TRBJ2-7|14
TGTGCCAGCAGCGCGTACCGGGACTCCTACGAGCAGTACTTC
CASSAYRDSYEQYF
>once|NA|TRBV9|TRBJ2-1|14
TGTGCCAGCAGCCTTAGGACAGCTCCCGATGAGCAGTTCTTC
CASSLRTAPDEQFF
>NA|TRBD1|TRBV11-2|TRBJ2-7|15
TGTGCCAGCAGCTTAGCGACAGGGGGGTTGAGGGAGCAGTACTTC
CASSLATGGLREQYF
>few|NA|TRBV7-3|TRBJ1-2|13
TGTGCCAGCAGCTTAGGCAGGGAGGGTGGCTACACCTTC
CASSLGREGGYTF
>NA|NA|TRBV9|TRBJ2-7|16
TGTGCCAGCAGCCCCTGGGCCTCAGGGAATGCCTACGAGCAGTACTTC
CASSPWASGNAYEQYF
>NA|NA|TRBV28|TRBJ2-2|15
TGTGCCAGCAGGTCTACAGGGATTGGGGCCGGGGAGCTGTTTTTT
CASRSTGIGAGELFF
>NA|TRBD2|TRBV6-5|TRBJ2-7|14
TGTGCCAGCAACCCGGGGGGGATCTCCTACGAGCAGTACTTC
CASNPGGISYEQYF
>NA|NA|TRBV9|TRBJ2-7|14
TGTGCCAGCAGCGTAGAGAGTCGGGTCAACGAGCAGTACTTC
CASSVESRVNEQYF
>NA|NA|TRBV7-6|TRBJ1-1|17
TGTGCCAGCAGCTTAGGGGGCAAAGGACATCTGAACACTGAAGCTTTCTTT
CASSLGGKGHLNTEAFF
>NA|NA|TRBV7-2|TRBJ2-1|12
TGTGCCAGCAGCTTAGCGAATTCAGAGCAGTTCTTC
CASSLANSEQFF
>NA|NA|TRBV28|TRBJ1-2|14
TGTGCCAGCAGTCAAGGGGCCGGGAGCTATGGCTACACCTTC
CASSQGAGSYGYTF
>NA|NA|TRBV18|TRBJ2-6|19
TGTGCCAGCTCACCACCGCAGGGGCTCTCAGTCTCTGGGGCCAACGTCCTGACTTTC
CASSPPQGLSVSGANVLTF
>NA|NA|TRBV4-3|TRBJ2-1|15
TGCGCCAGCAGGCAAAATTTCGGGCCCTACAATGAGCAGTTCTTC
CASRQNFGPYNEQFF
>once|TRBD1|TRBV7-6|TRBJ2-3|17
TGTGCCAGCACCTCATTCCTCGGGACAGGGGGCACAGATACGCAGTATTTT
CASTSFLGTGGTDTQYF
>NA|NA|TRBV27|TRBJ2-7|18
TGTGCCAGCAGCCCTATGCTTACCGGGACGGAGAGCTCCTACGAGCAGTACTTC
CASSPMLTGTESSYEQYF
>NA|NA|TRBV11-2|TRBJ2-7|15
TGTGCCAGCAGCCCGAGACTGGGGTTATCCTACGAGCAGTACTTC
CASSPRLGLSYEQYF
>NA|NA|TRBV5-1|TRBJ1-2|17
TGCGCCAGCAGCTCCCCGATGGGCGGAGAAATAGGCTATGGCTACACCTTC
CASSSPMGGEIGYGYTF
>once|TRBD2|TRBV10-3|TRBJ2-7|14
TGTGCCATCAGTGAGTCCGGGGGGTCCTACGAGCAGTACTTC
CAISESGGSYEQYF
>NA|TRBD1|TRBV25-1|TRBJ2-1|13
TGTGCCAGCAGACGAACAGGGGGAAATGAGCAGTTCTTC
CASRRTGGNEQFF
>NA|TRBD1|TRBV19|TRBJ2-4|15
TGTGCCAGTAGTAACCCAGGGGGCCTTCGGGACATTCAGTACTTC
CASSNPGGLRDIQYF
>NA|TRBD1|TRBV28|TRBJ1-1|18
TGTGCCAGCAGTTCCATTCGGACCGGACAGGGCGTTAACACTGAAGCTTTCTTT
CASSSIRTGQGVNTEAFF
>NA|TRBD1|TRBV5-1|TRBJ1-2|16
TGCGCCAGCAGCTTGCAAGGACAGGGGATTAACTATGGCTACACCTTC
CASSLQGQGINYGYTF
>NA|TRBD1|TRBV2|TRBJ2-7|14
TGTGCCAGCATTGGGGACAGGGCCACCTACGAGCAGTACTTC
CASIGDRATYEQYF
>NA|NA|TRBV11-2|TRBJ2-6|16
TGTGCCAGCAGCTTAGACAGGGTATCTGGGGCCAACGTCCTGACTTTC
CASSLDRVSGANVLTF
>NA|TRBD1|TRBV16|TRBJ1-2|14
TGTGCCAGCAGCCAATTTGGGACAGGGAATGGCTACACCTTC
CASSQFGTGNGYTF
>NA|NA|TRBV14|TRBJ2-3|13
TGTGCCAGCAGCTTGGTCGGGGCAGATACGCAGTATTTT
CASSLVGADTQYF
>NA|NA|TRBV5-1|TRBJ2-2|15
TGCGCCAGCAGCTTGGCCGCCAGTCACACCGGGGAGCTGTTTTTT
CASSLAASHTGELFF
>NA|NA|TRBV28|TRBJ1-2|11
TGTGCCAGCACCAGGGACTATGGCTACACCTTC
CASTRDYGYTF
>NA|TRBD2|TRBV7-2|TRBJ2-1|14
TGTGCCAGCAGCTTACTGATTGCGGGGGATGAGCAGTTCTTC
CASSLLIAGDEQFF
>few|NA|TRBV6-5|TRBJ1-5|13
TGTGCCAGCAGGGCAGGGTTGGGGCAGCCCCAGCATTTT
CASRAGLGQPQHF
>NA|NA|TRBV28|TRBJ1-5|14
TGTGCCAGCAGCCCAGTGGTCGTCAATCAGCCCCAGCATTTT
CASSPVVVNQPQHF
>NA|NA|TRBV7-9|TRBJ1-3|15
TGTGCCAGCAGCTTAGCATCTTCGAGGGGAAACACCATATATTTT
CASSLASSRGNTIYF
>NA|TRBD1|TRBV9|TRBJ2-6|18
TGTGCCAGCAGCATCCCCAGGACAGGGAATTATGGGGCCAACGTCCTGACTTTC
CASSIPRTGNYGANVLTF
>NA|TRBD1|TRBV6-5|TRBJ1-3|15
TGTGCCAGCAGGGGACAGTTATACTCTGGAAACACCATATATTTT
CASRGQLYSGNTIYF
>NA|NA|TRBV6-5|TRBJ1-5|15
TGTGCCAGCAGTTCCTATCTAGGCAGCAATCAGCCCCAGCATTTT
CASSSYLGSNQPQHF
>few|TRBD2|TRBV7-9|TRBJ2-1|11
TGTGCCAGCACCCCCGTAGCGGGAGGAGTCTTC
CASTPVAGGVF
>once|NA|TRBV7-2|TRBJ1-4|14
TGTGCCAGCAGCTTAAACAGAGGGAATGAAAAACTGTTTTTT
CASSLNRGNEKLFF
>once|NA|TRBV4-1|TRBJ1-5|16
TGCGCCAGCAGCCAAGAGTTTAGAGGGTCGGATCAGCCCCAGCATTTT
CASSQEFRGSDQPQHF
>NA|NA|TRBV11-2|TRBJ1-6|14
TGTGCCAGCAGCTTAGGGCAGGCAATCCCACCCCTCCACTTT
CASSLGQAIPPLHF
>NA|TRBD2|TRBV5-1|TRBJ2-5|18
TGCGCCAGCAGCTTGGAGGCTAGCGGGGGGGCCGGCCAAGAGACCCAGTACTTC
CASSLEASGGAGQETQYF
>once|NA|TRBV5-1|TRBJ2-7|14
TGCGCCAGCAGCTTCGCCCAGATAAGCTACGAGCAGTACTTC
CASSFAQISYEQYF